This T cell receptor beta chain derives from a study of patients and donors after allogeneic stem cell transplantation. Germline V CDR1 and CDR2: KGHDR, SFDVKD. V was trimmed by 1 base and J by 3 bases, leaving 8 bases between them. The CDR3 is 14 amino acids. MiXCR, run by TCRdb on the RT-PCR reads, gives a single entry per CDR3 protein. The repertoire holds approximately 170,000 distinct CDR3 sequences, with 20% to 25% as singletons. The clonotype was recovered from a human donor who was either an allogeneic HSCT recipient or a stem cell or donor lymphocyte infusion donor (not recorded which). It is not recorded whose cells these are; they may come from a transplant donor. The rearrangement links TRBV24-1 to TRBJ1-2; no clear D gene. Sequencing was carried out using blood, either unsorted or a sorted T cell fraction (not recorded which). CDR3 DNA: TGTGCCACCAGTGATTTCCCCGGCTACTATGGCTACACCTTC. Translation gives CATSDFPGYYGYTF.